The 28 T cell receptor beta chains listed next were all sequenced from one sample in a study of shared clonotypes between healthy human individuals. Sequencing used immunoSEQ multiplex PCR; TCRdb keeps in-frame clones, though not all of them. Seen here are roughly 2.4 million clones, approximately 95% observed once, and the top ten hold around 0.13%. Sequenced material: naive CD4+ T cells sorted from blood. The subset is: CD45RA+ positively selected. The receptors come from a man younger than 35 in good health.

The rearrangement uses TRBV7-8 and TRBJ2-7; the D gene is possibly TRBD2 (5 bases). The CDR3 runs 14 residues. From germline, CDR1 is SGHVS and CDR2 FQNEAQ. The V and J ends lost 4 bases and 4 bases respectively, with 14 bases between them. The CDR3 spells CASSSSGRAYEQYF. CDR3 DNA sequence: TGTGCCAGCAGCTCATCCGGGCGGGCGTACGAGCAGTACTTC.

The gene calls are TRBV6-1 and TRBJ1-5; D is unresolved. Trimming pared 0 bases from V and 4 bases from J, leaving 13 bases between. Germline-derived CDR1 and CDR2 are MNHNS and SASEGT. This CDR3 comprises 16 residues. CDR3: CASSEAPSAGNQPQHF. In DNA, the CDR3 is TGTGCCAGCAGTGAAGCGCCGTCGGCAGGAAATCAGCCCCAGCATTTT.

The chain carries TRBV5-8 and TRBJ1-1; D perhaps matches TRBD1 (6 bases). The CDR3 spans 13 residues. V lost 2 bases and J 10 bases, leaving 15 bases between the germline ends. Per germline, CDR1 SGHTS and CDR2 YDEGEE. The CDR3 here is CASSLQGSHGAFF. In nucleotides, the CDR3 is TGTGCCAGCAGCTTACAGGGTTCCCATGGAGCTTTCTTT.

The V gene is TRBV18, the J gene TRBJ2-7, with 9 nucleotides matching TRBD1. Germline V lookup: CDR1 KGHSH, CDR2 LQKENI. CDR3 length: 15 residues. V gave up 4 bases and J gave up 3 bases; unmatched junction bases: 7. CDR3 region: CASSLGGTGFYEQYF. The CDR3 DNA reads as TGTGCCAGCTCACTAGGGGGGACAGGGTTCTACGAGCAGTACTTC. The whole variable domain, filled in from reference TRBV18 and TRBJ2-7, reads NAGVMQNPRHLVRRRGQEARLRCSPMKGHSHVYWYRQLPEEGLKFMVYLQKENIIDESGMPKERFSAEFPKEGPSILRIQQVVRGDSAAYFCASSLGGTGFYEQYFGPGTRLTVT.

V usage is TRBV7-9 and J usage is TRBJ1-1; D unresolved. There are 11 residues in the CDR3. The V end lost 5 bases, the J end lost 11 bases, and 12 bases lay between the germline ends. The germline CDR1 and CDR2 sequences are SEHNR and FQNEAQ (reference sequence). CDR3 amino acids: CASSKSVIAFF. Written as DNA, the CDR3 is TGTGCCAGCAGCAAATCGGTTATCGCTTTCTTT.

The chain uses TRBV19 and TRBJ1-1; 8 nucleotides agree with TRBD1. Unmatched junction bases numbered 8, after V lost 7 bases and J lost 4 bases. CDR1 is LNHDA, CDR2 SQIVND, per germline (reference sequence). The CDR3 runs to 14 residues. CDR3 in DNA: TGTGCCAGTAACCAAGGACAGGGCGGCACTGAAGCTTTCTTT. Translation: CASNQGQGGTEAFF.

The CDR3 loop is CAISESREERGSYEQYF. As DNA, the CDR3 is TGTGCCATCAGTGAGTCGAGGGAGGAGCGGGGCTCCTACGAGCAGTACTTC. The chain combines TRBV10-3 with TRBJ2-7; TRBD2 agrees at 7 bases. The CDR3 sequence is 17 residues long. Germline V lookup: CDR1 ENHRY, CDR2 SYGVKD. The trim removed 0 bases at V and 0 bases at J, leaving 8 bases unmatched.

This sequence joins TRBV19 and TRBJ1-1; D ambiguous. V gave up 6 bases and J gave up 2 bases, with 10 bases separating them. The CDR3 totals 13 residues. Germline V gene data show CDR1 as LNHDA and CDR2 as SQIVND (reference sequence). The CDR3 bases are TGTGCCAGTAGCCCGACGGTAAACACTGAAGCTTTCTTT. The encoded protein is CASSPTVNTEAFF.

The chain links TRBV7-8 to TRBJ1-1; 8 bases line up with TRBD1. CDR3 length: 15 amino acids. CDR1 is SGHVS and CDR2 is FQNEAQ in the germline V gene. Trimming at V came to 5 bases and at J to 2 bases, leaving 7 bases not matched to a gene. This chain's CDR3 is CASSPRTGSNTEAFF. CDR3 coding DNA: TGTGCCAGCAGCCCAAGGACAGGGAGTAACACTGAAGCTTTCTTT.

The chain joins TRBV14 to TRBJ1-2, with 9 nucleotides matching TRBD1. Germline values: CDR1 SGHDN, CDR2 FVKESK. J gave up 11 bases and V 4 bases, and 8 bases lay outside the gene matches. This CDR3 region has 13 residues. CDR3 in amino acids: CASSLGTGTMYTF. CDR3 nucleotide sequence: TGTGCCAGCAGCCTCGGGACAGGGACGATGTACACCTTC. Full variable domain (rest looked up from reference TRBV14 and TRBJ1-2): EAGVTQFPSHSVIEKGQTVTLRCDPISGHDNLYWYRRVMGKEIKFLLHFVKESKQDESGMPNNRFLAERTGGTYSTLKVQPAELEDSGVYFCASSLGTGTMYTFGSGTRLTVV.

The genes are TRBV11-2 and TRBJ2-3; D is possibly TRBD1 or TRBD2 (6 bases each). Germline-derived CDR1 and CDR2 are SGHAT and FQNNGV. CDR3 size: 17 residues. With 3 bases removed from V and 3 bases from J, the gap between germline ends came to 19 bases. The CDR3, as DNA: TGTGCCAGCAGCTTTTACCCGGGGGCCGACGGGACAGATACGCAGTATTTT. This gives the protein CASSFYPGADGTDTQYF.

The rearrangement links TRBV27 to TRBJ1-4; D unclear. The germline V gene has CDR1 MNHEY and CDR2 SMNVEV (reference sequence). Trimming left V 4 bases short and J 7 bases short, with 10 bases between. CDR3 length: 13 amino acids. CDR3 region: CASSSRTGEKLFF. The CDR3 coding sequence is TGTGCCAGCAGTTCTCGGACCGGTGAAAAACTGTTTTTT.

This clone has only one observation. V and J are TRBV1 and TRBJ2-7; the listed D gene, TRBD2, was not tested against the DNA. TRBV1 is noted as a pseudogene. The CDR3 is 16 residues long. This CDR3 reads CTSSQLHSGSGYEQYF. Written as DNA, the CDR3 is TGCACCAGCAGCCAGCTACATAGCGGGAGTGGGTACGAGCAGTACTTC.

The CDR3 loop is CASSWVGSTNVGYEQYF. The CDR3 DNA sequence: TGTGCCAGCAGCTGGGTCGGCTCTACGAATGTCGGCTACGAGCAGTACTTC. This sequence joins TRBV7-9 and TRBJ2-7; D remains unclear. The ends were cut back, 4 bases at V and 3 bases at J, with 22 bases in the middle. Germline CDR1 SEHNR, CDR2 FQNEAQ (reference sequence). The CDR3 is made up of 17 amino acids.

The chain combines TRBV5-4 with TRBJ2-6, with D unclear. Trimming stripped 1 base from V and 0 bases from J, with 17 bases between. The germline V gene encodes CDR1 SGHNT and CDR2 YYREEE (reference sequence). This CDR3 spans 19 amino acids. Here the CDR3 reads CASSLSTAPLSSGANVLTF. CDR3 sequence (DNA): TGTGCCAGCAGCTTGAGCACAGCCCCCTTGAGCTCTGGGGCCAACGTCCTGACTTTC.

This chain joins TRBV5-1 and TRBJ2-2; D ambiguous. Trimming pared 5 bases from V and 1 base from J, leaving 9 bases between. Germline CDR1 is SGHRS and CDR2 is YFSETQ. The CDR3 is 14 residues long. The chain's CDR3 is CASRGRENTGELFF. Here the CDR3 DNA reads TGCGCCAGCAGGGGTAGGGAGAACACCGGGGAGCTGTTTTTT.

With regard to this clone: This same CDR3 is encoded by further DNA sequences in the sample. The V and J genes are TRBV2 and TRBJ1-4; 8 bases are shared with TRBD1. V was pared by 6 bases and J by 8 bases, with 5 bases of the junction left unmatched. The CDR3 contains 13 residues. CDR1 is SNHLY and CDR2 is FYNNEI in the germline V gene. CDR3 sequence (DNA): TGTGCCAGCAGGCGGCAGGGGGCGGAAAAACTGTTTTTT. Its translation: CASRRQGAEKLFF.

This chain links TRBV5-1 with TRBJ1-2; 11 bases line up with TRBD1. The CDR3 runs to 16 residues. Trimming took 2 bases from V and 4 from J; bases not matched to a gene: 7. Germline lookup yields CDR1 SGHRS and CDR2 YFSETQ. The CDR3 reads CASSLTGTGGFYGYTF. As DNA, the CDR3 is TGCGCCAGCAGCTTAACCGGGACAGGGGGTTTCTATGGCTACACCTTC.

The chain joins TRBV4-1 to TRBJ1-4; D is unclear. Germline V gives CDR1 MGHRA, CDR2 YSYEKL. The CDR3 sequence is 16 residues long. V lost 2 bases and J 0 bases, leaving 10 bases between the germline ends. The CDR3 is CASSQLGLATNEKLFF. The CDR3 DNA reads as TGCGCCAGCAGCCAATTAGGGCTTGCAACTAATGAAAAACTGTTTTTT.

The chain carries TRBV19 and TRBJ2-7; D call uncertain. Trimming cost V 2 bases and J 0 bases, with 8 bases left between them. The CDR3 length is 14 residues. Germline assignment: CDR1 LNHDA and CDR2 SQIVND (reference sequence). The CDR3 sequence: CASSITISSYEQYF. CDR3 nucleotide sequence: TGTGCCAGTAGTATAACGATAAGCTCCTACGAGCAGTACTTC.

J is TRBJ1-2 and V is TRBV2; TRBD1 matches 11 bases. The V gene end was trimmed by 3 bases and the J gene end by 8 bases; junction bases not matched to a gene: 5. Per germline, CDR1 SNHLY and CDR2 FYNNEI. The CDR3 length is 14 residues. The CDR3 DNA is TGTGCCAGCAGTGAGAGGGGACAGGGGGGCGGCTACACCTTC. It yields the protein CASSERGQGGGYTF.

The chain employs TRBV5-1 and TRBJ1-6, with D unresolved. With 0 bases removed from V and 0 bases from J, the gap between germline ends came to 7 bases. The CDR3 consists of 16 residues. The V gene's germline CDR1 is SGHRS and CDR2 YFSETQ. The CDR3 nucleotides are TGCGCCAGCAGCTTGGAGGTCAGCTCCTATAATTCACCCCTCCACTTT. Protein: CASSLEVSSYNSPLHF. Full variable domain (missing parts from reference TRBV5-1 and TRBJ1-6): KAGVTQTPRYLIKTRGQQVTLSCSPISGHRSVSWYQQTPGQGLQFLFEYFSETQRNKGNFPGRFSGRQFSNSRSEMNVSTLELGDSALYLCASSLEVSSYNSPLHFGNGTRLTVT.

The chain employs TRBV6-5 and TRBJ1-1; D remains unclear. The CDR3 covers 13 residues. The ends were cut back, 4 bases at V and 6 bases at J, with 12 bases in the middle. Germline CDR1 and CDR2: MNHEY and SVGAGI. In DNA, the CDR3 is TGTGCCAGCAGTTTCCTAACGACGTCTGAAGCTTTCTTT. It translates to CASSFLTTSEAFF.

The table lists this clone with a count of one. Other DNA sequences in this sample translate to the same CDR3. The rearrangement uses TRBV5-1 and TRBJ2-1, with a tentative D call TRBD2 (5 bases). The ends were cut back, 6 bases at V and 0 bases at J, with 10 bases in the middle. This CDR3 spans 14 amino acids. Germline CDR1 reads SGHRS; CDR2 reads YFSETQ. Here the CDR3 DNA reads TGCGCCAGCACTCGGGATAGCTCCTACAATGAGCAGTTCTTC. This sequence encodes CASTRDSSYNEQFF.

The CDR3 nucleotides are TGTGCCAGCCAGCGGGTTCGTGATGGGAATGAGCAGTTCTTC. This translates into CASQRVRDGNEQFF. The chain carries TRBV7-2 and TRBJ2-1, with D perhaps matching TRBD2 (6 bases). Germline CDR1 and CDR2: SGHTA and FQGNSA. V was pared by 8 bases and J by 7 bases, with 18 bases between. The CDR3 extends over 14 amino acids.

This clone showed up just once. The chain links TRBV29-1 to TRBJ1-2; D is possibly TRBD1 (6 bases). The germline V gene encodes CDR1 SQVTM and CDR2 ANQGSEA. This CDR3 contains 14 residues. CDR3: CTAKGGSAFYGYTF. The CDR3 nucleotides read TGCACCGCAAAGGGGGGGAGTGCTTTCTATGGCTACACCTTC.

The genes are TRBV30 and TRBJ2-7, with D hard to call. In germline, CDR1 is GTSNPN, CDR2 SVGIG (reference sequence). Trimming shortened V by 0 bases and J by 1 base, and 22 bases separated the two germline ends. This CDR3 is 18 amino acids long. For the CDR3, the DNA is TGTGCCTGGAGTGTACTAAAGGCTGGGGAACCTCAATCCTACGAGCAGTACTTC. It codes for CAWSVLKAGEPQSYEQYF.

This chain uses TRBV11-3 with TRBJ2-7; 7 bases are a match to TRBD1. This CDR3 has 12 amino acids. V lost 8 bases and J lost 4; bases outside the gene matches: 5. Germline loops: CDR1 SGHNT, CDR2 YENEEA. CDR3 coding DNA: TGTGCCAGCTCGGGACAGAGTTACGAGCAGTACTTC. Amino acid sequence: CASSGQSYEQYF. The entire variable domain, with the rest obtained from reference TRBV11-3 and TRBJ2-7, is as follows: EAGVVQSPRYKIIEKKQPVAFWCNPISGHNTLYWYLQNLGQGPELLIRYENEEAVDDSQLPKDRFSAERLKGVDSTLKIQPAELGDSAVYLCASSGQSYEQYFGPGTRLTVT.